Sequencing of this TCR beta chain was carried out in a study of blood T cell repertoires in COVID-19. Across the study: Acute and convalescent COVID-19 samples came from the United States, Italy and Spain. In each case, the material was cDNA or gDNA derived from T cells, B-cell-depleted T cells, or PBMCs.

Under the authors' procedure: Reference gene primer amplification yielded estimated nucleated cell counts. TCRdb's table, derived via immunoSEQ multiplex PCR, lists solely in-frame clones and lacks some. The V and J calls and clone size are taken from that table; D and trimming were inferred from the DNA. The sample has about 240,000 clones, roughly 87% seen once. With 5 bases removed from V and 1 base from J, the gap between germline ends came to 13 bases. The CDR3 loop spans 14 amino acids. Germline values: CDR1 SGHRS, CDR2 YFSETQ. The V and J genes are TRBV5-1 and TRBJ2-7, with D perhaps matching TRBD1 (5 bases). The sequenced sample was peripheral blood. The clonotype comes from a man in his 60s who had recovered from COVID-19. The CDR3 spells CASRSPPGSYEQYF. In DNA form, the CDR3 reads TGCGCCAGCAGGTCCCCGCCAGGGTCCTACGAGCAGTACTTC.